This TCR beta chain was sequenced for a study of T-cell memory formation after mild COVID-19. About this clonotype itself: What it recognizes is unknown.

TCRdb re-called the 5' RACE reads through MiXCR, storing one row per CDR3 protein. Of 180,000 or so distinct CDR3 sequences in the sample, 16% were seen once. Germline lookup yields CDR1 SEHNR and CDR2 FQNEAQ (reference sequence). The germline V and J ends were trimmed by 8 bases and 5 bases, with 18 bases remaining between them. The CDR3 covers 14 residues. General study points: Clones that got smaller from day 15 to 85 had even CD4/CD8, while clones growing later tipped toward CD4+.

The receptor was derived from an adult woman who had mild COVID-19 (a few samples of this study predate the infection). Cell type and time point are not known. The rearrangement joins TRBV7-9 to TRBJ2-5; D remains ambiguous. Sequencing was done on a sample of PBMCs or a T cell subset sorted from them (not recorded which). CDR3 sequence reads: CASAEQEIRETQYF. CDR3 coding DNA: TGTGCCAGCGCCGAGCAGGAGATTAGGGAGACCCAGTACTTC.